The 22 T cell receptor beta chains given below trace back to one sample, sequenced in a study of blood T cell repertoires in COVID-19. Method: immunoSEQ multiplex PCR; TCRdb's copy keeps in-frame clones and lacks some. The repertoire includes 60,000 to 80,000 clones, around 88% of them detected once, and 6% to 7% sits in the top ten. Specimen: peripheral blood. These receptor sequences come from a woman between 65 and 79 years old with acute or convalescent COVID-19.

This chain links TRBV5-6 with TRBJ2-3; 7 bases line up with TRBD1. The germline V gene has CDR1 SGHDT and CDR2 YYEEEE. Trimming at V came to 4 bases and at J to 4 bases, leaving 9 bases not matched to a gene. CDR3 length equals 15 residues. The CDR3 protein is CASSRDRVAADTQYF. DNA of the CDR3: TGTGCCAGCAGCCGAGACAGGGTTGCCGCAGATACGCAGTATTTT.

The rearrangement uses TRBV28 and TRBJ2-4; tentative D call: TRBD2 (7 bases). The germline V and J ends were trimmed by 2 bases and 3 bases, with 11 bases remaining between them. The CDR3 extends over 15 amino acids. Germline CDR1 is MDHEN and CDR2 is SYDVKM. The CDR3, as DNA: TGTGCCAGCAGTTTAGGGGGGGCGAGCAAAAACATTCAGTACTTC. Protein: CASSLGGASKNIQYF. The full variable domain, its missing parts supplied by reference TRBV28 and TRBJ2-4, is DVKVTQSSRYLVKRTGEKVFLECVQDMDHENMFWYRQDPGLGLRLIYFSYDVKMKEKGDIPEGYSVSREKKERFSLILESASTNQTSMYLCASSLGGASKNIQYFGAGTRLSVL.

The V gene is TRBV5-6, the J gene TRBJ2-7, with D hard to call. The germline V gene encodes CDR1 SGHDT and CDR2 YYEEEE. V was shortened by 4 bases and J by 2 bases, with 25 bases between the two germline ends. The CDR3 covers 18 residues. The DNA for the CDR3 is TGTGCCAGCAGCCCATTCGCGGCGGTGGGTCTAATCCCCTACGAGCAGTACTTC. This codes for CASSPFAAVGLIPYEQYF.

V is TRBV19 and J is TRBJ1-2, with TRBD1 as a possible D gene (5 bases). This CDR3 is built from 13 residues. Germline lookup yields CDR1 LNHDA and CDR2 SQIVND (reference sequence). Trimming took 7 bases from V and 0 from J, leaving 9 bases between them. The CDR3 sequence is CASTGGPNYGYTF. The CDR3 region has the DNA TGTGCCAGTACCGGGGGACCTAACTATGGCTACACCTTC.

The V call is TRBV28, the J call TRBJ2-3; 8 bases line up with TRBD1. Germline trimming cut 2 bases from V and 1 base from J; bases unmatched to any gene: 5. In germline, CDR1 is MDHEN, CDR2 SYDVKM. There are 16 residues in the CDR3. The chain's CDR3 is CASSLAGQGGTDTQYF. The CDR3, as DNA: TGTGCCAGCAGTTTAGCCGGACAGGGAGGCACAGATACGCAGTATTTT. Filled out from reference TRBV28 and TRBJ2-3, the complete variable domain reads DVKVTQSSRYLVKRTGEKVFLECVQDMDHENMFWYRQDPGLGLRLIYFSYDVKMKEKGDIPEGYSVSREKKERFSLILESASTNQTSMYLCASSLAGQGGTDTQYFGPGTRLTVL.

The CDR3 protein is CASSLADRARYNEQFF. As DNA, the CDR3 is TGTGCCAGCAGCCTAGCCGACAGGGCCCGCTACAATGAGCAGTTCTTC. The chain joins TRBV7-3 to TRBJ2-1; 7 nucleotides match TRBD1. The CDR3 runs 16 residues. CDR1 is SGHTA, CDR2 FQGTGA, per germline. V was clipped by 5 bases and J by 3 bases; unmatched bases: 10.

This sequence joins TRBV28 and TRBJ2-7, with D possibly TRBD1 on 8 matching bases. This CDR3 region has 18 residues. V lost 4 bases to trimming and J lost 4 bases, with 26 bases between them. Germline V gene lookup returns CDR1 MDHEN and CDR2 SYDVKM. The CDR3 here is CASSYTIGQGGPPYEQYF. The CDR3 nucleotides read TGTGCCAGCAGTTATACTATCGGACAGGGAGGGCCCCCGTACGAGCAGTACTTC.

The rearrangement links TRBV6-5 to TRBJ1-1, with D perhaps matching TRBD1 (5 bases). The CDR3 length is 15 residues. Trimming pared 4 bases from V and 5 bases from J, leaving 17 bases between. The germline V gene encodes CDR1 MNHEY and CDR2 SVGAGI. The CDR3 sequence: CASSWETPGRTEAFF. Written as DNA, the CDR3 is TGTGCCAGCAGTTGGGAAACTCCAGGGAGGACTGAAGCTTTCTTT.

This clone has just a few counts. The rearrangement uses TRBV6-1 and TRBJ2-2, with 8 bases that match TRBD2. Germline CDR1 reads MNHNS; CDR2 reads SASEGT. The CDR3 is 16 residues long. The trim removed 4 bases at V and 1 base at J, leaving 5 bases unmatched. CDR3 DNA sequence: TGTGCCAGCAGTGCCTCGACTAGCGTGAACACCGGGGAGCTGTTTTTT. Translating it yields CASSASTSVNTGELFF.

The V gene is TRBV2, the J gene TRBJ1-2; weak D call: TRBD1 (5 bases). The CDR3 contains 14 residues. Deletions cut 8 bases from V and 4 bases from J, with 17 bases between. Germline V CDR1 and CDR2: SNHLY, FYNNEI. In nucleotides, the CDR3 is TGTGCCAGCCGGCGAGGCGGGACCACCTATGGCTACACCTTC. Its translation is CASRRGGTTYGYTF.

This CDR3 reads CASSSQGAASGYTF. The CDR3 DNA follows: TGTGCCAGCAGCTCCCAGGGGGCGGCGAGTGGCTACACCTTC. The chain uses TRBV3-1 (or the pseudogene TRBV3-2) and TRBJ1-2; the match to TRBD1 covers 8 bases. The CDR3 length is 14 residues. The V and J ends lost 5 bases and 7 bases, in that order; junction bases with no gene match: 9. CDR1 LGHDT and CDR2 YNNKEL come from the germline V gene (reference sequence).

This sequence joins TRBV7-3 and TRBJ1-3; 8 nucleotides line up with TRBD1. Germline V gives CDR1 SGHTA, CDR2 FQGTGA. V lost 2 bases, J lost 2 bases, and 2 bases stayed unmatched. The CDR3 totals 15 residues. The CDR3 sequence: CASSLSGQAGNTIYF. CDR3 sequence (DNA): TGTGCCAGCAGCTTATCGGGACAGGCTGGAAACACCATATATTTT.

The chain combines TRBV10-3 with TRBJ1-1; possible D gene TRBD1, 6 bases. The CDR3 is 14 residues long. Germline values: CDR1 ENHRY, CDR2 SYGVKD. The ends were cut back, 3 bases at V and 5 bases at J, with 13 bases in the middle. The CDR3 loop is CAISDGGPRTEAFF. The DNA of the CDR3 is TGTGCCATCAGTGATGGGGGCCCTCGGACTGAAGCTTTCTTT.

V and J are TRBV9 and TRBJ2-7, with 12 bases aligning to TRBD1. The germline CDR1 and CDR2 sequences are SGDLS and YYNGEE. This CDR3 comprises 15 residues. V lost 0 bases to trimming and J lost 8 bases; unmatched junction nucleotides: 6. CDR3 protein: CASSVVGTGGMKQYF. In nucleotides, the CDR3 is TGTGCCAGCAGCGTAGTCGGGACAGGGGGCATGAAGCAGTACTTC.

V gene TRBV7-2 combines with J gene TRBJ1-6; 7 bases are a match to TRBD1. Germline V gene lookup returns CDR1 SGHTA and CDR2 FQGNSA. Trimming took 6 bases from V and 9 from J; bases not matched to a gene: 8. There are 14 residues in the CDR3. This CDR3 reads CASSPTGALSPLHF. For the CDR3, the DNA is TGTGCCAGCAGTCCCACAGGGGCGCTTTCACCCCTCCACTTT. The complete variable domain, with remaining parts taken from reference TRBV7-2 and TRBJ1-6, reads GAGVSQSPSNKVTEKGKDVELRCDPISGHTALYWYRQSLGQGLEFLIYFQGNSAPDKSGLPSDRFSAERTGGSVSTLTIQRTQQEDSAVYLCASSPTGALSPLHFGNGTRLTVT.

CDR3 sequence: CASSEEGTGGYEQYF. CDR3 nucleotides: TGTGCCAGCAGTGAAGAGGGGACAGGGGGCTACGAGCAGTACTTC. The J gene is TRBJ2-7, the V gene TRBV6-1; 11 nucleotides line up with TRBD1. The V and J ends lost 1 base and 3 bases, in that order; junction bases with no gene match: 2. The CDR3 loop spans 15 amino acids. From germline, CDR1 is MNHNS and CDR2 SASEGT.

The gene calls are TRBV12-3 or TRBV12-4 and TRBJ1-2; no clear D gene. The CDR3 covers 13 residues. V was trimmed by 3 bases and J by 8 bases, leaving 13 bases between them. The CDR3 nucleotides read TGTGCCAGCAGTTTTGGGAGGGCCGGGGGCTACACCTTC. Protein product: CASSFGRAGGYTF.

This clone occurred once. This chain links TRBV7-8 with TRBJ1-1; D gene uncertain. The germline V gene has CDR1 SGHVS and CDR2 FQNEAQ. CDR3 length: 13 residues. The germline V and J ends were trimmed by 5 bases and 8 bases, with 15 bases remaining between them. The CDR3 sequence is CASSPRLGREAFF. The CDR3 coding sequence is TGTGCCAGCAGCCCTCGATTAGGGAGAGAAGCTTTCTTT.

This rearrangement joins TRBV18 to TRBJ2-5, with D unclear. Trimming took off 0 bases at V and 3 bases at J, with 8 bases between the two ends. Germline V gene data show CDR1 as KGHSH and CDR2 as LQKENI. The CDR3 consists of 14 residues. This chain's CDR3 is CASSPPGQEETQYF. CDR3 nucleotide sequence: TGTGCCAGCTCACCACCGGGTCAGGAAGAGACCCAGTACTTC.

J is TRBJ2-1 and V is TRBV10-3, with TRBD2 matching over 8 bases. Germline trimming cut 2 bases from V and 6 bases from J; bases unmatched to any gene: 3. The CDR3 covers 14 residues. Germline V gene lookup returns CDR1 ENHRY and CDR2 SYGVKD. Written as DNA, the CDR3 is TGTGCCATCAGTGAGGCGGGAGGCGGCAATGAGCAGTTCTTC. Its protein product is CAISEAGGGNEQFF.

This chain links TRBV18 with TRBJ1-1, with 7 bases fitting TRBD1. This CDR3 is built from 15 residues. Germline values: CDR1 KGHSH, CDR2 LQKENI. The V and J ends lost 2 bases and 6 bases, in that order; junction bases with no gene match: 9. CDR3 in amino acids: CASSPSHTGVSEAFF. DNA for the CDR3: TGTGCCAGCTCACCAAGTCACACAGGGGTCTCTGAAGCTTTCTTT.

The chain combines TRBV30 with TRBJ1-3; a weak D match, TRBD1 (5 bases). Germline V CDR1 and CDR2: GTSNPN, SVGIG (reference sequence). With 1 base removed from V and 4 bases from J, the gap between germline ends came to 14 bases. The CDR3 extends over 15 amino acids. The CDR3 nucleotides are TGTGCCTGGAGTGGGTACTCAGGGAAAGGAAACACCATATATTTT. Amino acids: CAWSGYSGKGNTIYF.